What follows describes a single T cell receptor (beta chain). Unique molecular identifiers were incorporated into the prepared TCRbeta library. TCRdb processed the PCR reads anew with MiXCR; each CDR3 protein has one entry. The table records about 540,000 distinct CDR3 sequences, about 18% of them present only once. Germline CDR1 reads KGHSH; CDR2 reads LQKENI. V was shortened by 2 bases and J by 2 bases, with 7 bases between the two germline ends. The CDR3 is 14 residues long. This sample is drawn from a study of T-cell reconstitution after alpha-beta-depleted transplantation in children. V is TRBV18 and J is TRBJ1-3; D ambiguous. This clonotype originated in a human donor who donated a stem cell graft to a child with acute lymphoblastic leukemia. The source material was PBMCs from the stem cell graft donor, sampled from the stem cell graft. In DNA form, the CDR3 reads TGTGCCAGCTCACCAGCGGGTACTGGAAACACCATATATTTT. Protein: CASSPAGTGNTIYF.